These 2 T cell receptor beta chains originate from one sample sequenced in a study of T cell clonality in common variable immunodeficiency. Only in-frame clones appear in the TCRdb table, and some are missing; sequencing was by immunoSEQ multiplex PCR. Observed are 55,000 to 65,000 clones, no singletons, with the top ten taking over 1.5%. Sequences were obtained from peripheral blood mononuclear cells. The receptors stem from a person aged 18 to 70 in good health.

Ten or more counts support this clone. The CDR3 is cut off 3 residues early in the read; its end comes from the germline J gene. This chain connects TRBV28 to TRBJ2-3; no clear D gene. Trimming removed 2 bases from V and 7 bases from J, with 10 bases in between. The CDR3 length is 13 residues. The germline V gene encodes CDR1 MDHEN and CDR2 SYDVKM. The CDR3 loop reads CASSLHRLNTQYF. The sequenced part of the CDR3 DNA is TGTGCCAGCAGTTTACATCGACTGAATACG.

This clone was counted a few times. The CDR3 sequence is CASSSSQGAAYEQYF. The CDR3 bases that were read are TGTGCCAGCAGCTCCTCTCAGGGGGCTGCCTACGAG. The chain combines TRBV11-2 with TRBJ2-7; 8 bases match TRBD1. The read stops 3 residues short of the end of the CDR3; the missing end is completed from the germline J gene. Germline CDR1 and CDR2: SGHAT and FQNNGV. CDR3 length equals 15 residues. The J segment lost 2 bases and the V segment lost 4 bases, leaving 7 bases of the junction unmatched.